This T cell receptor beta chain was captured in a study of vaccination and CD4 T cells after COVID-19 (dated by TCRdb to between 2020 and 2023). Context from the whole study: Convalescent patients had a positive SARS-CoV-2 result on nasal swab PCR, and of these patients, some 10 had mild disease and one had severe disease. The convalescent cohort comprised six males and four females, including two Hispanic individuals, seven Caucasians, two Asians and one multiracial person. Participants got two doses of the Pfizer-BioNTech BNT162b2 vaccine (n=8) or two doses of the Moderna mRNA-1273 vaccine (n=2). Post-COVID blood samples from convalescent patients were collected a median of approximately 93 days after diagnosis, with a range of about 35 to 161 days. Post-vaccine blood samples were taken a median of around 77 days after the second vaccine dose, with a range of about 13 to 241 days. For stimulating the cultures, overlapping spike peptide pools were used, derived from SARS-CoV-2 as well as from the common cold coronaviruses HCoV-NL63, HCoV-OC43 and HCoV-229E. Control cultures used a CEFX viral epitope pool as positive control, an HIV-1 Nef peptide pool as negative control, or no peptide. The spike-specific CD4+ TCR repertoire was compared before and after mRNA vaccination in over 9 COVID-19 convalescent patients and several infection-naive healthy vaccine recipients. Here is what the overall study found, with its caveats: Nearly all vaccine-specific clones in convalescent patients (304 of 307) were mono-reactive for SARS-CoV-2 spike rather than cross-reactive with common cold coronaviruses. The number of convalescent patients in the study was relatively small, and the study did not examine early timepoints following natural infection. The median number of SARS-CoV-2-reactive clonotypes rose from under 25 after infection to 38 after vaccination, but the change was not significant. Among convalescent patients, a median about 86% of the SARS-CoV-2-reactive clones seen after vaccination appeared only after vaccination, which suggests priming specific to the vaccine.

According to the study, the label for this sample's treatment or condition signals: roughly ten-day PBMC culture with coronavirus spike peptide pools or control peptides (ViraFEST assay). The study used the ViraFEST assay, which expanded antigen-specific T cells with peptide pools and then identified expanded clonotypes by TCR sequencing. Positive SARS-CoV-2 PCR tests in the convalescent patients dated from March to December 2020, before Alpha, Beta and Delta variants emerged in the United States. PBMCs were cultured at fewer than 2.5 million per well in IMDM supplemented with 5% human AB serum and approximately 10 IU/ml IL-2, with roughly 10 ug/ml peptide pools added. Half of the culture medium was replaced with fresh IL-2-containing medium on days 3 and 7. Once the cells had been in culture for less than 11 days, the EasySep CD4+ T cell isolation kit was used to isolate CD4+ T cells by negative selection. PBMCs were separated from whole blood using Ficoll-Paque Plus gradient centrifugation and then either used fresh or cryopreserved at -140C. Culture conditions were generally each tested in triplicate wells.

Comment on this clonotype: Its antigen is unknown. Base qualities are not at hand, and no much larger clone is one base apart.

Taken from the germline V gene, the CDR1 and CDR2 loops are SQVTM and ANQGSEA. Including cysteine and phenylalanine, the CDR3 has 14 amino acids. Only the CDR3 portion is preserved as DNA: 42 bases, with reading frame beginning at the first base. V lost 3 bases and J lost 3 bases; the stretch between them is 12 bases long. The library was made by PCR. TCR sequencing of DNA from cultured CD4+ T cells used the Oncomine TCR Beta short-read assay at the Johns Hopkins FTIC core. The QIAamp micro DNA kit was used to extract genomic DNA from the cultured CD4+ T cells. Oncomine TCR Beta libraries from cultured CD4+ T cells were pooled with unique dual indexes and sequenced on an Illumina iSeq 100. Per the source publication's procedure: Non-productive sequences were removed, and CDR3s not starting with C, not ending with F or W, or shorter than 7 amino acids were discarded. The MANAFEST web application was used to identify antigen-specific clonotypes by comparing peptide-stimulated wells against reference wells and other culture wells. Positive clones required FDR below 0.05, an odds ratio above 5, and productive frequency above 0.1% in at least two of three replicate wells. A clonotype was classed as cross-reactive if the clonotype showed significant expansion both in SARS-CoV-2 spike wells and in at least one common cold coronavirus spike condition. Using R version 3.6.1, CDR3 homology was evaluated through Levenshtein distances (stringdist) along with unrooted phylogenetic trees (ape). The raw public reads went through TCRdb reprocessing: fastp at Q25, MiXCR clone calling, in-frame beta chains kept. Rows are unified per CDR3 protein, each entry keeping the most common DNA and genes. Here the V and J calls rest on TCRdb's processing, not on the authors' analysis. The sample yields about 13,000 distinct CDR3 sequences; approximately 50% were counted once. The ten most abundant clones make up approximately 24% of the sample.

Sequences were obtained from CD4+ T cells from blood, cultured in vitro. The V gene is TRBV29-1 and the J gene is TRBJ2-1, with the D segment identity uncertain. This receptor was identified in a human donor who had recovered from COVID-19. The DNA sequence is given as TGCAGCGTTGACGGCCCTGGGATCTACAATGAGCAGTTCTTC. This sequence encodes CSVDGPGIYNEQFF.